These T cell receptor beta chains were read from a single sample in a study of blood T cell repertoires in COVID-19. Using immunoSEQ multiplex PCR, the repertoire was profiled, and TCRdb retains in-frame clones only, with some absent. The data contain over 250,000 clones, 80% to 90% of them singletons. Sample: PBMCs or T cells enriched from blood (not recorded which). These receptors came from a man aged 25-45 years with acute COVID-19. Both conserved end residues are part of each CDR3. A D gene is named only where the DNA matches it firmly. The size entry is marked missing in some rows and otherwise reads once, few, many or a size class.

V	size	D	J	DNA	CDR3
TRBV3-1/TRBV3-2	NA	NA	TRBJ1-2	TGTGCCAGCAGCCCGGCAGGGAACTATGGCTACACCTTC	CASSPAGNYGYTF
TRBV9	once	TRBD1	TRBJ1-6	TGTGCCAGCAGCGTCTCCGGGACAGACTGGTCACCCCTCCACTTT	CASSVSGTDWSPLHF
TRBV7-2	NA	TRBD2	TRBJ2-3	TGTGCCAGCTTAGCGGGTTCTAGCACAGATACGCAGTATTTT	CASLAGSSTDTQYF
TRBV7-9	NA	NA	TRBJ1-1	TGTGCCAGCAGCTCCTCAGGGAAAATTAATGAAGCTTTCTTT	CASSSSGKINEAFF
TRBV11-2	NA	NA	TRBJ1-1	TGTGCCAGCAGCTACGGTATCGGGAACACTGAAGCTTTCTTT	CASSYGIGNTEAFF
TRBV10-3	NA	NA	TRBJ1-5	TGTGCCATCAGTGATCTCAATCAGCCCCAGCATTTT	CAISDLNQPQHF
TRBV30	NA	NA	TRBJ1-1	TGTGCCTGGAGTGTGCAGGGGAACACTGAAGCTTTCTTT	CAWSVQGNTEAFF
TRBV6-5	NA	NA	TRBJ1-4	TGTGCCAGCATTCTGCGCGGGGGAAATGAAAAACTGTTTTTT	CASILRGGNEKLFF
TRBV4-1	NA	NA	TRBJ1-2	TGCGCCAGCAGCCATGGAGGGGCCGCTAACTATGGCTACACCTTC	CASSHGGAANYGYTF
TRBV28	NA	TRBD2	TRBJ2-3	TGTGCCAGCAGTTTACCGGGGGGGCTGGAGGATACGCAGTATTTT	CASSLPGGLEDTQYF
TRBV27	NA	NA	TRBJ2-3	TGTGCCAGCAGCCCAAGAGCCACAGATACGCAGTATTTT	CASSPRATDTQYF
TRBV15	NA	NA	TRBJ1-1	TGTGCCACCAGCACCCCATTAGGTCGGGGTATGAACACTGAAGCTTTCTTT	CATSTPLGRGMNTEAFF
TRBV27	NA	NA	TRBJ2-1	TGTGCCAGCTCATTCCGCAGGGCGAATGAGCAGTTCTTC	CASSFRRANEQFF
TRBV11-1	NA	NA	TRBJ2-5	TGTGCCAGCCTACCCCGGGACTTCTCCAAAGAGACCCAGTACTTC	CASLPRDFSKETQYF
TRBV6-5	NA	NA	TRBJ1-1	TGTGCCAGCAGTTATGGGGACTATGAAGCTTTCTTT	CASSYGDYEAFF
TRBV7-8	NA	TRBD1	TRBJ1-2	TGTGCCAGCAGCTCCTCCGGGACAGGGATTCCGGCGAGTGGCTACACCTTC	CASSSSGTGIPASGYTF
TRBV4-1	many	NA	TRBJ1-2	TGCGCCAGCAGCCAAGTCCAGCAGGCTCACTATGGCTACACCTTC	CASSQVQQAHYGYTF
TRBV9	NA	NA	TRBJ1-4	TGTGCCAGCAGCGAGGGGAGGGGAGGAGAGGAAAAACTGTTTTTT	CASSEGRGGEEKLFF
TRBV27	few	NA	TRBJ2-1	TGTGCCAGCAGTCCCCTAAAGTACAATGAGCAGTTCTTC	CASSPLKYNEQFF
TRBV3-1/TRBV3-2	NA	TRBD2	TRBJ2-3	TGTGCCAGCAGCCAAGAGACTAGCGGGGGAGATACGCAGTATTTT	CASSQETSGGDTQYF
TRBV7-8	few	NA	TRBJ2-3	TGTGCCAGCAGCACGCGTGCTGCAGATACGCAGTATTTT	CASSTRAADTQYF
TRBV9	once	NA	TRBJ1-3	TGTGCCAGCAGCGTATTTCTAGAACTCTCTGGAAACACCATATATTTT	CASSVFLELSGNTIYF
TRBV5-4	NA	NA	TRBJ2-3	TGTGCCAGCAGCTTGGCCCCAGCGGACACAGATACGCAGTATTTT	CASSLAPADTDTQYF
TRBV7-3	NA	NA	TRBJ1-1	TGTGCCAGCAGCTTAATACACCTGAACACTGAAGCTTTCTTT	CASSLIHLNTEAFF
TRBV6-5	NA	NA	TRBJ1-1	TGTGCCAGCAGCCGTATTCTGAACACTGAAGCTTTCTTT	CASSRILNTEAFF
TRBV28	NA	TRBD2	TRBJ2-3	TGTGCCAGCAGTGAGACTAGCGGGGGAAAAGATACGCAGTATTTT	CASSETSGGKDTQYF
TRBV20-1	once	NA	TRBJ2-2	TGCAGTGCTAGTGTGGGAGTAGAGACCGGGGAGCTGTTTTTT	CSASVGVETGELFF
TRBV30	NA	NA	TRBJ2-2	TGTGCCTGGAAGGAGGGTCCGAACACCGGGGAGCTGTTTTTT	CAWKEGPNTGELFF
TRBV19	NA	TRBD1	TRBJ2-1	TGTGCCAGTAGTAGCGGACAGGTGCTGAATGAGCAGTTCTTC	CASSSGQVLNEQFF
TRBV3-1/TRBV3-2	NA	NA	TRBJ1-2	TGTGCCAGCAGCCAAGTCCCAGACTATGGCTACACCTTC	CASSQVPDYGYTF
TRBV13	NA	NA	TRBJ2-1	TGTGCCAGCAGCTTCCCTAGGCCCGCGAATGAGCAGTTCTTC	CASSFPRPANEQFF
TRBV7-9	few	NA	TRBJ1-4	TGTGCCAGCAGCCCCGTCGCCGGAGATGAAAAACTGTTTTTT	CASSPVAGDEKLFF
TRBV19	NA	TRBD1	TRBJ1-2	TGTGCCAGTAGTATAGCAGGGACAGGGCTCAACTATGGCTACACCTTC	CASSIAGTGLNYGYTF
TRBV7-9	NA	TRBD1	TRBJ1-5	TGTGCCAGCAGCTTATCGGGACAGCAGCCCCAGCATTTT	CASSLSGQQPQHF
TRBV5-6	NA	NA	TRBJ1-2	TGTGCCAGCACTGCACAGTCCGGCTATGGCTACACCTTC	CASTAQSGYGYTF
TRBV29-1	once	TRBD2	TRBJ2-3	TGCAGCGGGGCACTAGCGGGAGGCGACACAGATACGCAGTATTTT	CSGALAGGDTDTQYF
TRBV4-1	NA	NA	TRBJ2-2	TGCGCCAGCTCATTGGGGAGCTTGGCCGGGGAGCTGTTTTTT	CASSLGSLAGELFF
TRBV6-2/TRBV6-3	once	TRBD1	TRBJ1-6	TGTGCCAGCAGTTATCTTCCGGACAGGGCCACCTCACCCCTCCACTTT	CASSYLPDRATSPLHF
TRBV6-5	NA	TRBD2	TRBJ2-1	TGTGCCGGCAGTTCCGGACTAGCGGGCAATGAGCAGTTCTTC	CAGSSGLAGNEQFF
TRBV27	few	TRBD2	TRBJ2-1	TGTGCCAGCAGACCACTAGCGGAAGCTTCGGGTGAGCAGTTCTTC	CASRPLAEASGEQFF
TRBV29-1	NA	TRBD2	TRBJ2-5	TGCAGCGTTGAGCGGGGGGCTGGGGAGACCCAGTACTTC	CSVERGAGETQYF
TRBV5-1	NA	TRBD2	TRBJ2-5	TGTGCCAGCAGCTTGACTAGCGGGAGGGGAAGGGGCCAAGAGACCCAGTACTTC	CASSLTSGRGRGQETQYF
TRBV14	NA	NA	TRBJ2-1	TGTGCCAGCAGATTAACAGGGACGGGTGAGCAGTTCTTC	CASRLTGTGEQFF
TRBV19	NA	NA	TRBJ1-3	TGTGCCAGTAGTATCCGTTCCTCTGGAAACACCATATATTTT	CASSIRSSGNTIYF
TRBV7-9	NA	NA	TRBJ2-3	TGTGCCAGCAGCCCAGGGGTTGCAGATACGCAGTATTTT	CASSPGVADTQYF
TRBV6-5	NA	NA	TRBJ1-4	TGTGCCAGTAAAGGGGGGGGCCTCAGGGAAAAACTGTTTTTT	CASKGGGLREKLFF
TRBV7-2	once	TRBD1	TRBJ1-6	TGTGCCAGCAGCCTCCCGGACAGGGGTCGATCACCCCTCCACTTT	CASSLPDRGRSPLHF
TRBV5-1	NA	TRBD1	TRBJ2-3	TGCGCCAGCAGCTTGGCTGGACAGGGGTACACAGATACGCAGTATTTT	CASSLAGQGYTDTQYF
TRBV4-1	NA	NA	TRBJ1-5	TGCGCCAGCAGCCAAGGGCCGAGGGAGGATCAGCCCCAGCATTTT	CASSQGPREDQPQHF
TRBV24-1	NA	NA	TRBJ2-3	TGTGCCACCAGTGAAGCTCTATTAGCTGGCACAGATACGCAGTATTTT	CATSEALLAGTDTQYF
TRBV11-2	once	NA	TRBJ2-2	TGTGCCAGCAGTCTTTTCTCGAACACCGGGGAGCTGTTTTTT	CASSLFSNTGELFF
TRBV21-1	NA	NA	TRBJ2-1	TGTGCCAGCATGAAGCGGGAGCGCGATGAGCAGTTCTTC	CASMKRERDEQFF
TRBV12-3/TRBV12-4	NA	TRBD1	TRBJ2-5	TGTGCCAGCAGCTCAGGGGGCCGGGAGACCCAGTACTTC	CASSSGGRETQYF
TRBV12-3/TRBV12-4	NA	NA	TRBJ1-2	TGTGCCAGCAGTTTCGGTACCCATGGCTACACCTTC	CASSFGTHGYTF
TRBV25-1	NA	NA	TRBJ1-2	TGTGCCAGCAGTGAGATGGGTCGGACAGCTAACTATGGCTACACCTTC	CASSEMGRTANYGYTF
TRBV9	NA	TRBD2	TRBJ2-1	TGTGCCAGCAGCGTAGCTGGGACTAGCCCAAATGAGCAGTTCTTC	CASSVAGTSPNEQFF
TRBV19	NA	NA	TRBJ2-1	TGTGCCAGTAGTATTAACAGCTACAATGAGCAGTTCTTC	CASSINSYNEQFF
TRBV18	NA	NA	TRBJ1-4	TGTGCCAGCTCTCCCGGCACAGCAACTAATGAAAAACTGTTTTTT	CASSPGTATNEKLFF
TRBV5-4	NA	TRBD1	TRBJ2-5	TGTGCCAGCAGCCGAACAGGGGGAGAGACCCAGTACTTC	CASSRTGGETQYF